This TCR beta chain comes out of a study of T cell responses to AZD1222 COVID-19 vaccine. Study-level results: Among vaccine-associated CD4 TCRs, coverage spanned spike, with dominance at 160-218 and 743-854. Repertoire collection took place solely once the T cell response had peaked. Recipients of AZD1222 seropositive at baseline numbered only 6 or 7.

The CDR3 loop spans 14 amino acids. Germline CDR1 is KGHSH and CDR2 is LQKENI. The ends were cut back, 3 bases at V and 0 bases at J, with 5 bases in the middle. Concerning this clone: Its cognate antigen is unknown.

The method was immunoSEQ multiplex PCR; TCRdb's version includes in-frame clones alone and lacks a portion of them. The top ten clones hold around 4.5% of a sample with about 130,000 clones, around 91% of them seen once. The receptor's source is an adult in good health. The rearrangement joins TRBV18 to TRBJ1-4, with D possibly matching TRBD1 (5 bases). The input for sequencing was peripheral blood, taken on day 0 of MenACWY control vaccination. For the CDR3, the DNA is TGTGCCAGCTCACCGACAGCAACTAATGAAAAACTGTTTTTT. Translation: CASSPTATNEKLFF.